Each of the 28 T cell receptor beta chains below was sequenced from the same sample in a study of identical twins. TCRdb re-analysed the 5' RACE reads in MiXCR, keeping a single row per CDR3 protein. The sample consists of about 790,000 distinct CDR3 sequences, around a sixth of them appearing once. The data were also submitted as part of a second study, on T cells expressing NK-cell markers.

Source material: PBMCs. These receptors originate from a woman under 30 in good health.

Only a few counts were recorded for this clonotype. The V gene is TRBV18, the J gene TRBJ1-1; D is perhaps TRBD1 (6 bases). The CDR3 has 12 residues. In germline, CDR1 is KGHSH, CDR2 LQKENI. V lost 2 bases, J lost 8 bases, and 9 bases lay in between. The CDR3 protein is CASSPGGREAFF. The CDR3 nucleotides are TGTGCCAGCTCACCAGGGGGCCGGGAAGCTTTCTTT.

V gene TRBV4-2 combines with J gene TRBJ2-1, with D perhaps matching TRBD2 (6 bases). Trimming pared 4 bases from V and 7 bases from J, leaving 20 bases between. Germline-derived CDR1 and CDR2 are LGHNA and YNFKEQ. The CDR3 runs 16 residues. CDR3 bases: TGTGCCAGCAGCCGAGGCCGAGTCCGGGAGAGGAATGAGCAGTTCTTC. This translates into CASSRGRVRERNEQFF.

V is TRBV3-1 and J is TRBJ2-5, with 7 bases matching TRBD2. V gave up 3 bases and J gave up 5 bases; unmatched junction bases: 18. From germline, CDR1 is LGHDT and CDR2 YNNKEL (reference sequence). The CDR3 sequence is 18 residues long. The CDR3 loop is CASSHAQLAHHVGETQYF. The CDR3 region has the DNA TGTGCCAGCAGCCACGCACAACTAGCGCATCACGTCGGGGAGACCCAGTACTTC.

This clonotype was detected a few times. The chain recombines TRBV12-3 or TRBV12-4 with TRBJ2-5; 9 bases match TRBD2. The CDR3 is made up of 17 amino acids. The trim removed 1 base at V and 1 base at J, leaving 7 bases unmatched. The CDR3 nucleotides read TGTGCCAGCAGTTTAGGCGTGACTAGCGGTCCCCAAGAGACCCAGTACTTC. The encoded protein is CASSLGVTSGPQETQYF.

This clonotype was seen only a few times. The chain recombines TRBV12-3 or TRBV12-4 with TRBJ2-3; a weak D match, TRBD2 (5 bases). V was trimmed by 4 bases and J by 0 bases, leaving 11 bases between them. The CDR3 length is 15 residues. This CDR3 is CASSSPGSSTDTQYF. CDR3 sequence (DNA): TGTGCCAGCAGTTCACCGGGAAGCAGCACAGATACGCAGTATTTT.

This clonotype came up a few times. The gene calls are TRBV5-1 and TRBJ1-1; D is unclear. This CDR3 is 12 amino acids long. Trimming left V 5 bases short and J 7 bases short, with 12 bases between. Germline CDR1 SGHRS, CDR2 YFSETQ. The CDR3 region is CASSANGYEAFF. The CDR3 DNA reads TGCGCCAGCAGTGCGAATGGGTATGAAGCTTTCTTT.

This clonotype was seen a few times. The rearrangement joins TRBV29-1 to TRBJ1-2; D uncertain. The germline CDR1 and CDR2 sequences are SQVTM and ANQGSEA. The CDR3 sequence is 14 residues long. The ends were cut back, 4 bases at V and 3 bases at J, with 15 bases in the middle. This CDR3 is CSVGALKGYYGYTF. The DNA for the CDR3 is TGCAGCGTTGGGGCACTCAAGGGTTACTATGGCTACACCTTC.

This clonotype was observed a few times. The J gene is TRBJ1-1, the V gene TRBV20-1; 7 bases match TRBD1. Germline CDR1 DFQATT, CDR2 SNEGSKA (reference sequence). This CDR3 contains 13 residues. V shed 6 bases, J shed 1 base, and the junction held 5 bases outside the gene matches. CDR3 region: CSAAGTANTEAFF. The CDR3, as DNA: TGCAGTGCGGCCGGGACAGCGAACACTGAAGCTTTCTTT.

V and J are TRBV24-1 and TRBJ1-1; TRBD1 matches at 7 bases. J lost 8 bases, V lost 4 bases, and 0 bases had no gene match. The CDR3 runs 11 residues. From germline, CDR1 is KGHDR and CDR2 SFDVKD. DNA of the CDR3: TGTGCCACCAGTGACAGGGGGGAAGCTTTCTTT. This gives the protein CATSDRGEAFF.

Only a few counts were recorded for this clonotype. The rearrangement joins TRBV12-3 or TRBV12-4 to TRBJ1-4; TRBD1 aligns across 7 bases. This CDR3 has 14 amino acids. The ends lost 3 bases at V and 7 bases at J; junction bases unmatched: 5. The CDR3 coding sequence is TGTGCCAGCAGTTTTGGAGGGGGCCTTGAAAAACTGTTTTTT. This codes for CASSFGGGLEKLFF.

This clonotype was observed a few times. This chain connects TRBV20-1 to TRBJ2-4; tentative D call: TRBD2 (6 bases). Trimming stripped 3 bases from V and 1 base from J, with 10 bases between. The CDR3 runs to 14 residues. Germline CDR1 and CDR2: DFQATT and SNEGSKA (reference sequence). DNA for the CDR3: TGCAGTGCTAGGGAGGGGAACGCCAAAAACATTCAGTACTTC. This codes for CSAREGNAKNIQYF.

The V gene is TRBV6-1, the J gene TRBJ2-1; no firm D call. The CDR3 covers 15 residues. Germline CDR1 and CDR2: MNHNS and SASEGT. V lost 8 bases and J 0 bases, leaving 14 bases between the germline ends. The CDR3, as DNA: TGTGCCAGCCGTAAAATGTCGAGCTCCTACAATGAGCAGTTCTTC. It yields the protein CASRKMSSSYNEQFF.

The chain carries TRBV29-1 and TRBJ1-2; D gene uncertain. Germline CDR1 reads SQVTM; CDR2 reads ANQGSEA. Between the trimmed V and J ends, which lost 3 bases and 5 bases, there was a span of 7 bases. CDR3 length: 11 residues. The CDR3 region has the DNA TGCAGCGTTGAGGACGGGTATGGCTACACCTTC. Encoded protein: CSVEDGYGYTF.

V gene TRBV5-1 combines with J gene TRBJ2-5; 7 positions match TRBD2. With V trimmed by 2 bases and J by 5 bases, 12 bases remained unmatched. The CDR3 covers 16 residues. CDR1 SGHRS and CDR2 YFSETQ come from the germline V gene. As DNA, the CDR3 is TGCGCCAGCAGCTTACCATCTAGCGGTATAAGGGAGACCCAGTACTTC. Protein: CASSLPSSGIRETQYF.

This clonotype was seen more than once but under ten times. This chain connects TRBV7-2 to TRBJ2-3; 10 nucleotides match TRBD2. This CDR3 is built from 16 residues. Germline-derived CDR1 and CDR2 are SGHTA and FQGNSA. After removal of 2 bases from V and 3 bases from J, the junction contained 5 bases not matched to a gene. CDR3: CASSLWLAGATDTQYF. The CDR3 DNA is TGTGCCAGCAGCTTATGGCTAGCGGGAGCTACAGATACGCAGTATTTT.

The V and J genes are TRBV7-8 and TRBJ2-1; D perhaps matches TRBD2 (6 bases). The length of the CDR3 is 15 residues. V lost 5 bases to trimming and J lost 5 bases, with 16 bases between them. Germline lookup yields CDR1 SGHVS and CDR2 FQNEAQ. The CDR3 loop is CASSRRLGGDNEQFF. The CDR3 DNA is TGTGCCAGCAGCCGCAGACTGGGAGGAGACAATGAGCAGTTCTTC. Supplemented by reference TRBV7-8 and TRBJ2-1, the full variable domain reads GAGVSQSPRYKVAKRGQDVALRCDPISGHVSLFWYQQALGQGPEFLTYFQNEAQLDKSGLPSDRFFAERPEGSVSTLKIQRTQQEDSAVYLCASSRRLGGDNEQFFGPGTRLTVL.

In its sample, this clonotype was seen a few times. V gene TRBV4-3 combines with J gene TRBJ1-2, with D unresolved. Germline V gene lookup returns CDR1 LGHNA and CDR2 YSLEER. The CDR3 is made up of 15 amino acids. Trimming cost V 0 bases and J 6 bases, with 14 bases left between them. Here the CDR3 DNA reads TGCGCCAGCAGCCAAGATACTAACTACGGAGATGGCTACACCTTC. It yields the protein CASSQDTNYGDGYTF.

The CDR3 nucleotides are TGTGCCAGCAGCGGTAGGGCCGTGGGCCTAGCCGAAGCTTTCTTT. Translated, it gives CASSGRAVGLAEAFF. This chain uses TRBV3-1 with TRBJ1-1; no firm D call. V was cut by 5 bases and J by 8 bases, with 21 bases left in between. The CDR3 covers 15 residues. The germline V gene has CDR1 LGHDT and CDR2 YNNKEL (reference sequence).

This clonotype was detected only a few times. The V and J genes are TRBV20-1 and TRBJ2-2; D tentatively reads TRBD1 or TRBD2 (5 bases each). This CDR3 comprises 14 residues. Germline V gene lookup returns CDR1 DFQATT and CDR2 SNEGSKA (reference sequence). Trimming removed 5 bases from V and 5 bases from J, with 15 bases in between. The CDR3 nucleotides read TGCAGTGCTTGGGATTCAGGGAGAACCGGGGAGCTGTTTTTT. This gives the protein CSAWDSGRTGELFF.

The chain is built from TRBV20-1 and TRBJ1-5; a possible D gene is TRBD1 (5 bases). This CDR3 region has 14 residues. V was pared by 7 bases and J by 0 bases, with 13 bases between. CDR1 and CDR2 from the germline V gene are DFQATT and SNEGSKA (reference sequence). CDR3 bases: TGCAGTGTTACCGGGACTACTAGCAATCAGCCCCAGCATTTT. This gives the protein CSVTGTTSNQPQHF.

Only a few counts were recorded for this clonotype. This chain joins TRBV27 and TRBJ2-1; 7 bases agree with TRBD2. With 9 bases clipped from V and 5 bases from J, the junction kept 19 bases outside the gene matches. CDR1 is MNHEY, CDR2 SMNVEV, per germline (reference sequence). The CDR3 extends over 17 amino acids. Written as DNA, the CDR3 is TGTGCCAGTACCCGAAAGGGCCCTAGCGGCCTTAACAATGAGCAGTTCTTC. This translates into CASTRKGPSGLNNEQFF.

This clonotype was detected only a few times. The chain has TRBV29-1 and TRBJ2-3; 8 bases are a match to TRBD1. Germline CDR1 and CDR2: SQVTM and ANQGSEA. Trimming cost V 7 bases and J 2 bases; bases outside gene matches: 8. The CDR3 has 14 amino acids. Written as DNA, the CDR3 is TGCAGCGGGACCGGGACAGGCTTCACAGATACGCAGTATTTT. It codes for CSGTGTGFTDTQYF.

The chain joins TRBV2 to TRBJ2-1, with 10 bases lining up with TRBD2. CDR1 is SNHLY, CDR2 FYNNEI, per germline. The CDR3 covers 18 residues. With 10 bases clipped from V and 3 bases from J, the junction kept 18 bases outside the gene matches. This CDR3 reads CAIRKGKIGLADYNEQFF. Written as DNA, the CDR3 is TGTGCCATCAGGAAGGGAAAAATAGGACTAGCGGACTACAATGAGCAGTTCTTC. Combining the CDR3 with reference TRBV2 and TRBJ2-1 gives the whole variable domain EPEVTQTPSHQVTQMGQEVILRCVPISNHLYFYWYRQILGQKVEFLVSFYNNEISEKSEIFDDQFSVERPDGSNFTLKIRSTKLEDSAMYFCAIRKGKIGLADYNEQFFGPGTRLTVL.

This clonotype came up a few times. The chain uses TRBV20-1 and TRBJ2-1, with D maybe TRBD2 (5 bases). V was trimmed by 2 bases and J by 10 bases, leaving 12 bases between them. This CDR3 has 12 amino acids. Germline V gene lookup returns CDR1 DFQATT and CDR2 SNEGSKA (reference sequence). CDR3 DNA: TGCAGTGCTAGATATACGGCGGGCGAGCAGTTCTTC. Translated: CSARYTAGEQFF.

This clonotype was detected only a few times. V and J are TRBV12-3 or TRBV12-4 and TRBJ2-5, with TRBD1 identical over 8 bases. V lost 5 bases to trimming and J lost 2 bases; unmatched junction nucleotides: 4. This CDR3 has 14 amino acids. The CDR3 sequence: CASSTTGGQETQYF. The DNA of the CDR3 is TGTGCCAGCAGTACCACAGGGGGGCAAGAGACCCAGTACTTC.

The rearrangement joins TRBV12-3 or TRBV12-4 to TRBJ2-1; TRBD2 matches 13 bases. The CDR3 is 16 residues long. V was clipped by 5 bases and J by 4 bases; unmatched bases: 5. The CDR3 DNA sequence: TGTGCCAGCAGTGCCGAACTAGCGGGAGGGTACAATGAGCAGTTCTTC. Amino acid sequence: CASSAELAGGYNEQFF.

The rearrangement joins TRBV9 to TRBJ2-3; possibly TRBD1 for D (5 bases). The CDR3 length is 13 residues. The ends were cut back, 3 bases at V and 6 bases at J, with 11 bases in the middle. Germline V gives CDR1 SGDLS, CDR2 YYNGEE. The CDR3 DNA reads as TGTGCCAGCAGCGGCTCAGGGTCGGATACGCAGTATTTT. Its protein product is CASSGSGSDTQYF.

The genes are TRBV2 and TRBJ2-3; 15 nucleotides match TRBD2. CDR3 length: 19 amino acids. Germline loops: CDR1 SNHLY, CDR2 FYNNEI. Losses at the gene ends were 4 bases for V and 0 bases for J; bases not matched to a gene: 8. CDR3 residues: CASSGPGTSGRLSTDTQYF. The CDR3 bases are TGTGCCAGCAGTGGACCCGGGACTAGCGGGAGGCTTAGCACAGATACGCAGTATTTT. Complete variable domain (other parts from reference TRBV2 and TRBJ2-3): EPEVTQTPSHQVTQMGQEVILRCVPISNHLYFYWYRQILGQKVEFLVSFYNNEISEKSEIFDDQFSVERPDGSNFTLKIRSTKLEDSAMYFCASSGPGTSGRLSTDTQYFGPGTRLTVL.